This T cell receptor (beta chain) was obtained from a study of T cell responses to AZD1222 COVID-19 vaccine. Here immunoSEQ multiplex PCR was the method, and the copy in TCRdb shows in-frame clones only, minus some. The sample lists 150,000 to 200,000 clones; approximately 92% were seen once. This CDR3 is built from 15 residues. The ends were cut back, 2 bases at V and 0 bases at J, with 9 bases in the middle. Looked up from germline, CDR1 is SGHRS and CDR2 is YFSETQ. The TCR comes from an adult in good health. The specimen comprised peripheral blood, sampled on day 0 of AZD1222 vaccination. The chain carries TRBV5-1 and TRBJ2-1, with D perhaps TRBD1 (6 bases). CDR3 coding DNA: TGCGCCAGCAGCTTTGAGGACAGCTCCTACAATGAGCAGTTCTTC. Protein sequence: CASSFEDSSYNEQFF.